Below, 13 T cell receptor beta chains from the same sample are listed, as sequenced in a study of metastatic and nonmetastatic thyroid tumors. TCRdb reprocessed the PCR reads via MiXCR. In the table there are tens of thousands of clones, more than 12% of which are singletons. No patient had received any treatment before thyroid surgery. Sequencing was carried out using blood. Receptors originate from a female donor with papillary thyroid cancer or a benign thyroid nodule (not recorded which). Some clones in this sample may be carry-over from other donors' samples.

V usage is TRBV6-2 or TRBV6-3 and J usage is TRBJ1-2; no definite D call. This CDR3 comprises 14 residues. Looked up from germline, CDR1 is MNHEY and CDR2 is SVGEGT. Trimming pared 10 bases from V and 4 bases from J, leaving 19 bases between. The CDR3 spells CAISLRGVPYGYTF. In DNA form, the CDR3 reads TGTGCCATCAGCCTCCGGGGAGTGCCCTATGGCTACACCTTC.

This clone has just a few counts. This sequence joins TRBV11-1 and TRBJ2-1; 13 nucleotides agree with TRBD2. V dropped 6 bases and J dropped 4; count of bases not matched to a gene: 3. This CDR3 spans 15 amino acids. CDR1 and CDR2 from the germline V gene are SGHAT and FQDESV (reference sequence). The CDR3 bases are TGTGCCAGCAGTTGGACTAGCGGGGGATACAATGAGCAGTTCTTC. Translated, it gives CASSWTSGGYNEQFF.

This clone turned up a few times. This CDR3 reads CASIQDRVHEQFF. CDR3 DNA: TGTGCCAGCATCCAGGACAGGGTACATGAGCAGTTCTTC. This sequence joins TRBV6-1 and TRBJ2-1; 8 positions agree with TRBD1. CDR3 length: 13 residues. Germline loops: CDR1 MNHNS, CDR2 SASEGT. V was pared by 7 bases and J by 8 bases, with 7 bases of the junction left unmatched.

The CDR3 loop is CASSVVVSYEQYF. CDR3 DNA sequence: TGCGCCAGCAGCGTGGTAGTGAGCTACGAGCAGTACTTC. V and J are TRBV5-1 and TRBJ2-7; D call uncertain. Germline V lookup: CDR1 SGHRS, CDR2 YFSETQ. The CDR3 sequence is 13 residues long. Trimming removed 4 bases at V and 3 bases at J, with 11 bases between.

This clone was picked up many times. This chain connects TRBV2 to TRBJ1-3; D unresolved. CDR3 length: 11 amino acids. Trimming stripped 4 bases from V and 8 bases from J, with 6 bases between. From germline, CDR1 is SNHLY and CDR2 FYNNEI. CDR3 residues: CASSVRDTIYF. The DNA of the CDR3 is TGTGCCAGCAGTGTCCGGGACACCATATATTTT.

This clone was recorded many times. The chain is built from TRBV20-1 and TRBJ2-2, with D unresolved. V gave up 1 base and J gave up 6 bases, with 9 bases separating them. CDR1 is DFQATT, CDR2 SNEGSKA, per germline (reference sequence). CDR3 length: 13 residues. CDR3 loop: CSARVLSSGELFF. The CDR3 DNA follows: TGCAGTGCTAGAGTTCTAAGCTCCGGGGAGCTGTTTTTT.

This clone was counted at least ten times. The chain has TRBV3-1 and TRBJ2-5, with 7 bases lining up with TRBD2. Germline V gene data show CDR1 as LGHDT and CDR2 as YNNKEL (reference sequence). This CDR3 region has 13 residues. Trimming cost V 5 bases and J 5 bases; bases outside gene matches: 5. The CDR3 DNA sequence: TGTGCCAGCAGCGACGGGGGGAGGGAGACCCAGTACTTC. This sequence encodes CASSDGGRETQYF.

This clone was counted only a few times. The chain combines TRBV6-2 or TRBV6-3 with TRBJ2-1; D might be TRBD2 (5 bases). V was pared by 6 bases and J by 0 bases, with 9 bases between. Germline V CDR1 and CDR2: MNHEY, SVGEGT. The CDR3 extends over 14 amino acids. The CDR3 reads CASSTRDSYNEQFF. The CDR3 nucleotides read TGTGCCAGCAGCACTAGAGACTCCTACAATGAGCAGTTCTTC.

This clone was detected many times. The CDR3 reads CASSFGRRGINTGELFF. In DNA, the CDR3 is TGTGCCAGCAGCTTTGGTCGCAGGGGCATTAACACCGGGGAGCTGTTTTTT. V and J are TRBV7-8 and TRBJ2-2, with D perhaps matching TRBD1 (6 bases). V was shortened by 3 bases and J by 2 bases, with 16 bases between the two germline ends. CDR3 size: 17 residues. Germline CDR1 reads SGHVS; CDR2 reads FQNEAQ.

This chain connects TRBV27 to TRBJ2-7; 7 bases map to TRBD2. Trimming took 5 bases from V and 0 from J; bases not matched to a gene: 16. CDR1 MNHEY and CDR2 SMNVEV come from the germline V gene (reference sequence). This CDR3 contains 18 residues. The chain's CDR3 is CASSPGSREVPSSYEQYF. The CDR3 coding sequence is TGTGCCAGCAGTCCCGGCTCACGGGAGGTGCCCAGCTCCTACGAGCAGTACTTC.

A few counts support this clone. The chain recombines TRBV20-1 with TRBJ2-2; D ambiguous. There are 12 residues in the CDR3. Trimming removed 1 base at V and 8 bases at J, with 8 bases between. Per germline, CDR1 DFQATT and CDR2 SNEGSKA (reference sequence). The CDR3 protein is CSARGGWGELFF. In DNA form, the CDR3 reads TGCAGTGCTAGAGGTGGGTGGGGGGAGCTGTTTTTT.

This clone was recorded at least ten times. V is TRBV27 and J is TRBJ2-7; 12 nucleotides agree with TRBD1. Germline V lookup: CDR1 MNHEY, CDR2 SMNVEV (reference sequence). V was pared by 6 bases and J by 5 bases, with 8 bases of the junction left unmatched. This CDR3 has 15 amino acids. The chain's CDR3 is CASSEPGQGANEQYF. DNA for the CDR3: TGTGCCAGCAGCGAACCGGGACAGGGGGCTAACGAGCAGTACTTC.

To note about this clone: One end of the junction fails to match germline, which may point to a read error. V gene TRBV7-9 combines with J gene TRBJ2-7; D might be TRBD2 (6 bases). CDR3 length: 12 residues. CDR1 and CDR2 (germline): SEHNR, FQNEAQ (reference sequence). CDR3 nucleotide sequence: TGTGCCAGCAGCCCTAGCGTCTACGAGCAATACTTC. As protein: CASSPSVYEQYF.